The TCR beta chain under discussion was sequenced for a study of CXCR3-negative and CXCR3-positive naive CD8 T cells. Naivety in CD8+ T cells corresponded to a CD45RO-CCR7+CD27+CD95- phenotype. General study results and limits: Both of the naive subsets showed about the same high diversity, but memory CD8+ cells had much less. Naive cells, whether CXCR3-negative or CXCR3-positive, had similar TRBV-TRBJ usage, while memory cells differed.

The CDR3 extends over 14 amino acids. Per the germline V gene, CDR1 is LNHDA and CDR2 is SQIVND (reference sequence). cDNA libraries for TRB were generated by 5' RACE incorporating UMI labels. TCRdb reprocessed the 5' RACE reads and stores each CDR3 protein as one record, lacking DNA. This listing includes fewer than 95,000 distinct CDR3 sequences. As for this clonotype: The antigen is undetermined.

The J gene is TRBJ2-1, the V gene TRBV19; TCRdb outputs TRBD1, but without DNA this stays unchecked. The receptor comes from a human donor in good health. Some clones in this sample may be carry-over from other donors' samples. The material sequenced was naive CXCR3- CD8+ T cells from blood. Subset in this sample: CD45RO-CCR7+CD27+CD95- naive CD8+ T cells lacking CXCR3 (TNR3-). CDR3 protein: CASSRGVGGNEQFF.